Listed below are T cell receptor beta chains from one sample, sequenced in a study of blood T cell dynamics during melanoma immunotherapy. The assay was immunoSEQ multiplex PCR, and TCRdb's table has in-frame clones only and misses some. In the table there are 4,300 or so clones, approximately 91% of which are singletons. Here the sequenced sample was blood, taken from a patient treated with checkpoint blockade. These receptors came from a human donor with melanoma. The CDR3 runs from the conserved cysteine through the conserved F or W. D genes are given only for firm matches. Clone sizes are given selectively: once, few, many, or a class where the clone is expanded.

clone size: NA; D gene: TRBD1; V gene: TRBV5-1; J gene: TRBJ2-5; CDR3 DNA: TGCGCCAGCAGCCAAATGACAGGGGTGTTAGAGACCCAGTACTTC; CDR3 protein: CASSQMTGVLETQYF
clone size: NA; D gene: TRBD1; V gene: TRBV30; J gene: TRBJ1-6; CDR3 DNA: TGTGCCTGGGGGACAGGGGAAGCACCCCTCCACTTT; CDR3 protein: CAWGTGEAPLHF
clone size: NA; D gene: TRBD2; V gene: TRBV14; J gene: TRBJ2-3; CDR3 DNA: TGTGCCAGCAGCCCTAGCGGGAAAAAACGGCGAGATACGCAGTATTTT; CDR3 protein: CASSPSGKKRRDTQYF
clone size: NA; D gene: TRBD1; V gene: TRBV30; J gene: TRBJ1-5; CDR3 DNA: TGTGCCTGGAGTTCCCGGGGGACAGGATCTCAGCCCCAGCATTTT; CDR3 protein: CAWSSRGTGSQPQHF
clone size: NA; D gene: NA; V gene: TRBV4-1; J gene: TRBJ2-1; CDR3 DNA: TGCGCCAGCAGCCAAGATATCTCCGGAGTTGGGCGCCTCCTTGTCAGGTACAATGAGCAGTTCTTC; CDR3 protein: CASSQDISGVGRLLVRYNEQFF
clone size: NA; D gene: NA; V gene: TRBV19; J gene: TRBJ2-6; CDR3 DNA: TGTGCCAGTAGTACCCGACAAGCCGGCTCTGGGGCCAACGTCCTGACTTTC; CDR3 protein: CASSTRQAGSGANVLTF
clone size: NA; D gene: TRBD2; V gene: TRBV2; J gene: TRBJ2-1; CDR3 DNA: TGTGCCAGCAGTGAGAATGTAGCGGGAGGGCAGAGTGAGCAGTTCTTC; CDR3 protein: CASSENVAGGQSEQFF
clone size: NA; D gene: NA; V gene: TRBV7-2; J gene: TRBJ2-7; CDR3 DNA: TGTGCCAGCAGCTCCAATGCAAAGGGGACGACCTCCTACGAGCAGTACTTC; CDR3 protein: CASSSNAKGTTSYEQYF
clone size: NA; D gene: TRBD2; V gene: TRBV10-3; J gene: TRBJ2-5; CDR3 DNA: TGTGCCATCAGCCGTAGCGGGGGAGCGGAGACCCAGTACTTC; CDR3 protein: CAISRSGGAETQYF
clone size: NA; D gene: NA; V gene: TRBV5-6; J gene: TRBJ1-1; CDR3 DNA: TGTGCCAGCAGCTTAAATGGGCTGGCCAATGCGAACACTGAAGCTTTCTTT; CDR3 protein: CASSLNGLANANTEAFF
clone size: NA; D gene: NA; V gene: TRBV19; J gene: TRBJ2-2; CDR3 DNA: TGTGCCACCTCCGGGCGGCCAAACACCGGGGAGCTGTTTTTT; CDR3 protein: CATSGRPNTGELFF
clone size: NA; D gene: NA; V gene: TRBV5-5; J gene: TRBJ1-4; CDR3 DNA: TGTGCCAGCAGCTACCTCCGCGGCTGGTTTCAGGAAAAACTGTTTTTT; CDR3 protein: CASSYLRGWFQEKLFF
clone size: NA; D gene: NA; V gene: TRBV5-4; J gene: TRBJ1-2; CDR3 DNA: TGTGCCAGCAGCTTGGTCCGCGCCACTGGGGGCTACACCTTC; CDR3 protein: CASSLVRATGGYTF
clone size: NA; D gene: TRBD2; V gene: TRBV7-2; J gene: TRBJ2-7; CDR3 DNA: TGTGCCAGCAGCTTTAGCGGGGGGACGTCTGGGGAGCAGTACTTC; CDR3 protein: CASSFSGGTSGEQYF
clone size: NA; D gene: NA; V gene: TRBV7-6; J gene: TRBJ2-7; CDR3 DNA: TGTGCCAGCAGCTTAGTAAGTGGTGGTGCCCTCTACGAGCAGTACTTC; CDR3 protein: CASSLVSGGALYEQYF
clone size: NA; D gene: TRBD1; V gene: TRBV10-3; J gene: TRBJ1-1; CDR3 DNA: TGTGCCATCAGTGCCGGACAGGGGCAGAACACTGAAGCTTTCTTT; CDR3 protein: CAISAGQGQNTEAFF
clone size: NA; D gene: NA; V gene: TRBV28; J gene: TRBJ2-6; CDR3 DNA: TGTGCCAGCAGTTTGGCGACAGGCTCTGGGGCCAACGTCCTGACTTTC; CDR3 protein: CASSLATGSGANVLTF
clone size: NA; D gene: NA; V gene: TRBV6-5; J gene: TRBJ2-7; CDR3 DNA: TGTGCCAGCAGCAAAAAGTACGAGCAGTACTTC; CDR3 protein: CASSKKYEQYF
clone size: NA; D gene: NA; V gene: TRBV5-8; J gene: TRBJ1-4; CDR3 DNA: TGTGCCAGCAGCAGAAGTTGGGCCGCTTCGATTAATGAAAAACTGTTTTTT; CDR3 protein: CASSRSWAASINEKLFF
clone size: NA; D gene: NA; V gene: TRBV5-4; J gene: TRBJ2-1; CDR3 DNA: TGTGCCAGCAGCTCCCAAAACTCTCGCTCCTACAATGAGCAGTTCTTC; CDR3 protein: CASSSQNSRSYNEQFF
clone size: NA; D gene: NA; V gene: TRBV5-1; J gene: TRBJ2-5; CDR3 DNA: TGCGCCAGCAGCTTACAGTACCAAGAGACCCAGTACTTC; CDR3 protein: CASSLQYQETQYF
clone size: NA; D gene: TRBD2; V gene: TRBV19; J gene: TRBJ2-7; CDR3 DNA: TGTGCCAGTAGTTCTGTTTCGGGAGGTCTAACCTACGAGCAGTACTTC; CDR3 protein: CASSSVSGGLTYEQYF
clone size: NA; D gene: NA; V gene: TRBV11-1; J gene: TRBJ1-6; CDR3 DNA: TGTGCCAGCAGCTTAGAAAATTCACCCCTCCACTTT; CDR3 protein: CASSLENSPLHF
clone size: NA; D gene: NA; V gene: TRBV6-5; J gene: TRBJ2-2; CDR3 DNA: TGTGCCAGCAGGTCGGACATAGGACATACCGGGGAGCTGTTTTTT; CDR3 protein: CASRSDIGHTGELFF
clone size: NA; D gene: NA; V gene: TRBV6-1; J gene: TRBJ2-3; CDR3 DNA: TGTGCCAGCAGTGAAAGCCCGCGATATACGCAGTATTTT; CDR3 protein: CASSESPRYTQYF
clone size: NA; D gene: TRBD1; V gene: TRBV2; J gene: TRBJ2-1; CDR3 DNA: TGTGCCAGCAGTCTGGGGAGACAGGGCCCCAACAATGAGCAGTTCTTC; CDR3 protein: CASSLGRQGPNNEQFF
clone size: NA; D gene: NA; V gene: TRBV12-5; J gene: TRBJ1-2; CDR3 DNA: TGTGCTAGTGGGCGGGGGGGTCTTCTATATGGCTACACCTTC; CDR3 protein: CASGRGGLLYGYTF
clone size: NA; D gene: NA; V gene: TRBV4-3; J gene: TRBJ1-4; CDR3 DNA: TGCGCCAGCAGCCAGGGGGGGCGGGATAATGAAAAACTGTTTTTT; CDR3 protein: CASSQGGRDNEKLFF
clone size: few; D gene: NA; V gene: TRBV30; J gene: TRBJ1-1; CDR3 DNA: TGTGCCTGGAACCTCCAGGGGAACACTGAAGCTTTCTTT; CDR3 protein: CAWNLQGNTEAFF
clone size: NA; D gene: NA; V gene: TRBV15; J gene: TRBJ2-5; CDR3 DNA: TGTGCCACCAGCAGAGACAGGGTGGAGACCCAGTACTTC; CDR3 protein: CATSRDRVETQYF
clone size: NA; D gene: NA; V gene: TRBV29-1; J gene: TRBJ2-1; CDR3 DNA: TGCAGCGTTGCCACTAGCTCAGGGTTCTACAATGAGCAGTTCTTC; CDR3 protein: CSVATSSGFYNEQFF
clone size: NA; D gene: NA; V gene: TRBV9; J gene: TRBJ2-7; CDR3 DNA: TGTGCCAGCAGCGTACAGGGGATACCCTACGAGCAGTACTTC; CDR3 protein: CASSVQGIPYEQYF
clone size: NA; D gene: NA; V gene: TRBV5-1; J gene: TRBJ1-4; CDR3 DNA: TGCGCCAGCAGCTTGGGATCGTCCGCCGGCGGGGAACTGTTTTTT; CDR3 protein: CASSLGSSAGGELFF
clone size: NA; D gene: NA; V gene: TRBV30; J gene: TRBJ2-7; CDR3 DNA: TGTGCCTGGAGTGTGGCGGGGACAGAGTCCTACGAGCAGTACTTC; CDR3 protein: CAWSVAGTESYEQYF
clone size: NA; D gene: NA; V gene: TRBV19; J gene: TRBJ1-5; CDR3 DNA: TGTGCCAGTAGTATAGATCAGGGGATTTATAGCAATCAGCCCCAGCATTTT; CDR3 protein: CASSIDQGIYSNQPQHF
clone size: NA; D gene: NA; V gene: TRBV27; J gene: TRBJ1-5; CDR3 DNA: TGTGCCAGCAGAGTTGGGTCGGGGTCTCAGCCCCAGCATTTT; CDR3 protein: CASRVGSGSQPQHF
clone size: few; D gene: NA; V gene: TRBV21-1; J gene: TRBJ1-2; CDR3 DNA: TGTGCCAGCAGCAACCGGGAGGTTTTC; CDR3 protein: CASSNREVF
clone size: NA; D gene: NA; V gene: TRBV7-2; J gene: TRBJ1-3; CDR3 DNA: TGTGCCAGCAGCTTAGGGGCGGTGTCAGCTGGAAACACCATATATTTT; CDR3 protein: CASSLGAVSAGNTIYF
clone size: NA; D gene: TRBD1; V gene: TRBV5-5; J gene: TRBJ2-7; CDR3 DNA: TGTGCCAGCAGTCATACAGGGGGCCGGGACGAGCAGTACTTC; CDR3 protein: CASSHTGGRDEQYF
clone size: NA; D gene: TRBD2; V gene: TRBV2; J gene: TRBJ2-5; CDR3 DNA: TGTGCCAGCACCAAAGTCGTGGCGGGGGAAGAGACCCAGTACTTC; CDR3 protein: CASTKVVAGEETQYF
clone size: NA; D gene: NA; V gene: TRBV6-1; J gene: TRBJ1-1; CDR3 DNA: TGTGCCAGCAACCTCCGTGGGAGAATGAACACTGAAGCTTTCTTT; CDR3 protein: CASNLRGRMNTEAFF
clone size: NA; D gene: NA; V gene: TRBV19; J gene: TRBJ1-2; CDR3 DNA: TGTGCCAGTAGCTCCCAAGGGACGGTCGGCTATGGCTACACCTTC; CDR3 protein: CASSSQGTVGYGYTF
clone size: NA; D gene: NA; V gene: TRBV30; J gene: TRBJ1-2; CDR3 DNA: TGTGCCTGGAGTGTATTAAGAGGGCCCTATGGCTGCACCTTC; CDR3 protein: CAWSVLRGPYGCTF
clone size: NA; D gene: NA; V gene: TRBV28; J gene: TRBJ2-3; CDR3 DNA: TGTGCCAGCAGTCTCAGGCCCGGGTTACATACGCAGTATTTT; CDR3 protein: CASSLRPGLHTQYF
clone size: NA; D gene: NA; V gene: TRBV5-1; J gene: TRBJ2-3; CDR3 DNA: TGCGCCAGCAGCTTAACGGGAGTTCCAGATACGCAGTATTTT; CDR3 protein: CASSLTGVPDTQYF
clone size: NA; D gene: NA; V gene: TRBV2; J gene: TRBJ1-2; CDR3 DNA: TGTGCCAGCAGTCCCGGGACGGCCTATGGCTACACCTTC; CDR3 protein: CASSPGTAYGYTF
clone size: NA; D gene: NA; V gene: TRBV2; J gene: TRBJ2-5; CDR3 DNA: TGTGCCAGCAGTGTACTAGAGGGGGGGACCCAGTACTTC; CDR3 protein: CASSVLEGGTQYF
clone size: NA; D gene: TRBD2; V gene: TRBV5-6; J gene: TRBJ2-5; CDR3 DNA: TGTGCCAGCAGCTCCGGGACTAGCCTCTCAGAGACCCAGTACTTC; CDR3 protein: CASSSGTSLSETQYF
clone size: NA; D gene: NA; V gene: TRBV4-2; J gene: TRBJ2-6; CDR3 DNA: TGTGCCAGCAGCCAAGAGGCCGGTGGCTCTGGGGCCAACGTCCTGACTTTC; CDR3 protein: CASSQEAGGSGANVLTF
clone size: NA; D gene: TRBD2; V gene: TRBV7-6; J gene: TRBJ2-7; CDR3 DNA: TGTGCCAGCAGCGCCCGCACTAGCGGGGGGGCCTACGAGCAGTACTTC; CDR3 protein: CASSARTSGGAYEQYF
clone size: once; D gene: NA; V gene: TRBV20-1; J gene: TRBJ2-5; CDR3 DNA: TGCAGTGCCCCGTGGGGGGAGACCCAGTACTTC; CDR3 protein: CSAPWGETQYF
clone size: NA; D gene: NA; V gene: TRBV19; J gene: TRBJ2-3; CDR3 DNA: TGTGCCAGTAGTACCGTCGGGGATACGCAGTATTTT; CDR3 protein: CASSTVGDTQYF
clone size: NA; D gene: TRBD2; V gene: TRBV11-2; J gene: TRBJ2-7; CDR3 DNA: TGTGCCAGCAGCCCGGGACTAGCGGGGGGCCTTTTCTCCTACGAGCAGTACTTC; CDR3 protein: CASSPGLAGGLFSYEQYF
clone size: NA; D gene: NA; V gene: TRBV5-4; J gene: TRBJ2-7; CDR3 DNA: TGTGCCAGCAGCCGGGGGCAGACCTACGAGCAGTACTTC; CDR3 protein: CASSRGQTYEQYF
clone size: NA; D gene: NA; V gene: TRBV5-6; J gene: TRBJ2-7; CDR3 DNA: TGTGCCAGCAGCCAGGGTCTCCCCCTACTCGAGCAGTACTTC; CDR3 protein: CASSQGLPLLEQYF
clone size: once; D gene: NA; V gene: TRBV6-6; J gene: TRBJ1-2; CDR3 DNA: TGTGCCAGCAGTTACGGGGGCGGTGACGGTTCCTATGGCTACACCTTC; CDR3 protein: CASSYGGGDGSYGYTF
clone size: NA; D gene: NA; V gene: TRBV29-1; J gene: TRBJ2-3; CDR3 DNA: TGCAGCGTCAGGATGCTAGGAGATACGCAGTATTTT; CDR3 protein: CSVRMLGDTQYF
clone size: NA; D gene: TRBD2; V gene: TRBV9; J gene: TRBJ2-3; CDR3 DNA: TGTGCCAGCAGCGGGACGGGACTAGCGGGAGTTACGCAGTATTTT; CDR3 protein: CASSGTGLAGVTQYF
clone size: NA; D gene: TRBD1; V gene: TRBV30; J gene: TRBJ1-6; CDR3 DNA: TGTGCCTGGAGATCTCCGGGACAGGCCTATTCACCCCTCCACTTT; CDR3 protein: CAWRSPGQAYSPLHF
clone size: few; D gene: NA; V gene: TRBV14; J gene: TRBJ1-2; CDR3 DNA: TGTGCCAGCAGCCAATTGGCCTCTGACTATGGCTACACCTTC; CDR3 protein: CASSQLASDYGYTF